This passage covers 8 T cell receptor beta chains from one sample sequenced in a study of blood T cell repertoires in COVID-19. Produced via immunoSEQ multiplex PCR; TCRdb's table is partial and in-frame only. Altogether hundreds of thousands of clones are present, 75% to 90% being singletons, with the ten largest covering roughly 5%. Material: PBMCs or T cells enriched from blood (not recorded which). These TCRs come from a man between 60 and 75 years old who had recovered from COVID-19.

J is TRBJ2-1 and V is TRBV12-1; TRBD2 reflects the table's D call only, with no check against the DNA. TRBV12-1 is annotated as a pseudogene. This CDR3 has 21 amino acids. The CDR3 protein is CASSPLTGTSGRAGSYNEQFF. The CDR3 bases are TGTGCCAGCAGCCCACTCACCGGGACTAGCGGGAGGGCCGGCTCCTACAATGAGCAGTTCTTC.

V usage is TRBV7-9 and J usage is TRBJ1-2; TRBD1 aligns across 12 bases. This CDR3 has 15 amino acids. V trimming: 5 bases; J trimming: 7 bases; junction bases outside the gene matches: 8. Per the germline V gene, CDR1 is SEHNR and CDR2 is FQNEAQ (reference sequence). The CDR3 bases are TGTGCCAGCAGCCCACCGGGACAGGGGGCAAGTGGCTACACCTTC. Translation: CASSPPGQGASGYTF.

The CDR3 here is CASSLAGAGANVLTF. In nucleotides, the CDR3 is TGTGCCAGCAGCTTGGCCGGGGCTGGGGCCAACGTCCTGACTTTC. This chain links TRBV5-5 with TRBJ2-6; TRBD2 might be the D (5 bases). V dropped 0 bases and J dropped 2 bases, with 6 bases sitting between them. The CDR3 has 15 amino acids. The germline V gene encodes CDR1 SGHKS and CDR2 YYEKEE (reference sequence).

V gene TRBV15 combines with J gene TRBJ2-7, with a tentative D call TRBD1 (7 bases). This CDR3 spans 14 amino acids. Germline lookup yields CDR1 LNHNV and CDR2 YYDKDF (reference sequence). V gave up 5 bases and J gave up 5 bases, with 16 bases separating them. CDR3 region: CATSRGGTENEQYF. In nucleotides, the CDR3 is TGTGCCACCAGCCGAGGCGGGACAGAGAACGAGCAGTACTTC.

The chain joins TRBV6-2 or TRBV6-3 to TRBJ1-1; D not resolved. Trimming removed 2 bases from V and 1 base from J, with 5 bases in between. Germline lookup yields CDR1 MNHEY and CDR2 SVGEGT. The CDR3 loop spans 13 amino acids. The CDR3, as DNA: TGTGCCAGCAGTTACGGCTCGAACACTGAAGCTTTCTTT. As protein: CASSYGSNTEAFF.

The gene calls are TRBV9 and TRBJ2-1, with a weak D call TRBD2 (6 bases). CDR3 length: 16 residues. Germline V gene data show CDR1 as SGDLS and CDR2 as YYNGEE. Trimming took off 0 bases at V and 3 bases at J, with 13 bases between the two ends. CDR3 in DNA: TGTGCCAGCAGCGTAGGGGGCGGAGGGAACTACAATGAGCAGTTCTTC. Amino acids: CASSVGGGGNYNEQFF.

The rearrangement joins TRBV6-5 to TRBJ1-2; D unresolved. This CDR3 has 12 residues. The germline CDR1 and CDR2 sequences are MNHEY and SVGAGI. V was pared by 0 bases and J by 6 bases, with 5 bases between. This CDR3 reads CASSYSNNGYTF. The DNA for the CDR3 is TGTGCCAGCAGTTACTCGAACAATGGCTACACCTTC.

In DNA, the CDR3 is TGTGCCAGCAGCCTACCGTGGAACACTGAAGCTTTCTTT. Translating gives CASSLPWNTEAFF. The chain has TRBV5-4 and TRBJ1-1, with D unresolved. The CDR3 is 13 amino acids. Germline loops: CDR1 SGHNT, CDR2 YYREEE (reference sequence). Trimming left V 4 bases short and J 1 base short, with 8 bases between.